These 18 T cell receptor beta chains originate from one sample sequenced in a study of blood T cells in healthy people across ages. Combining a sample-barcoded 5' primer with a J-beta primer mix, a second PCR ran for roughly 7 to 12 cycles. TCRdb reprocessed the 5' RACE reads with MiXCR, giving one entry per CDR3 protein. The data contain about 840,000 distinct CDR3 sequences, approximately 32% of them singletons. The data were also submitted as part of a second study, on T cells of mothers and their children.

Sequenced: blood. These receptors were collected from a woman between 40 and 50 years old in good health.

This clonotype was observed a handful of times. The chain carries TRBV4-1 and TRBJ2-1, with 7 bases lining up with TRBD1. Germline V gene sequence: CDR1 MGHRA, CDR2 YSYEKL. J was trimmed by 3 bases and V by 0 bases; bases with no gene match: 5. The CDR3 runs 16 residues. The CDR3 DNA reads TGCGCCAGCAGCCAAGAGAGACAGGGAAGCTACAATGAGCAGTTCTTC. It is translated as CASSQERQGSYNEQFF.

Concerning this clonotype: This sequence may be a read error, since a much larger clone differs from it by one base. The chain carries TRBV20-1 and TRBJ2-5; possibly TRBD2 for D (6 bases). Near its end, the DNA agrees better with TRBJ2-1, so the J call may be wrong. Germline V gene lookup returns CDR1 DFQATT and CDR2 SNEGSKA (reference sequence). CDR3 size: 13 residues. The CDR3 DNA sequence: TGCAGTGCCACCGGAGGGTACCAAGAGACCCAGTTCTTC. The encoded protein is CSATGGYQETQFF.

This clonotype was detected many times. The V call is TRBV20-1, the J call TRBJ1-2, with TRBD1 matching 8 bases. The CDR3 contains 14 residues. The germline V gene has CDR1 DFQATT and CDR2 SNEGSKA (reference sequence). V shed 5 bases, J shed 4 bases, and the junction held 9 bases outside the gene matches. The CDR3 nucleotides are TGCAGTGCTGGGACAGGTCGAAGGTCCTATGGCTACACCTTC. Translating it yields CSAGTGRRSYGYTF.

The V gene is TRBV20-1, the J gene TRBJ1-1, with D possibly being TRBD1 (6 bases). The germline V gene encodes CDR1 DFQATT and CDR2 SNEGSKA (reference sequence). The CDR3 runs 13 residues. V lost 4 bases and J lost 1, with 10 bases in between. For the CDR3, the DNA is TGCAGTGCTATATTGGGACAGAACACTGAAGCTTTCTTT. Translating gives CSAILGQNTEAFF.

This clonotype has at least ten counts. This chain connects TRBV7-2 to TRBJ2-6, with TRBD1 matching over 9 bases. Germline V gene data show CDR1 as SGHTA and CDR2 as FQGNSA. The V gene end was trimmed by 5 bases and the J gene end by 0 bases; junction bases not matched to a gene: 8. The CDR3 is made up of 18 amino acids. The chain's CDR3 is CASSPRTGAHSGANVLTF. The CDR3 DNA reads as TGTGCCAGCAGCCCCCGGACAGGGGCCCACTCTGGGGCCAACGTCCTGACTTTC.

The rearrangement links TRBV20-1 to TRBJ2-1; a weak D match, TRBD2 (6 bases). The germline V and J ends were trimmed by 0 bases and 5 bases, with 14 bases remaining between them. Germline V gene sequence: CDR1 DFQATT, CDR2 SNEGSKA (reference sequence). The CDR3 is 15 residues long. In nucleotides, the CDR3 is TGCAGTGCTAGAGACGGTCTAGCGTTCAACAATGAGCAGTTCTTC. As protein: CSARDGLAFNNEQFF.

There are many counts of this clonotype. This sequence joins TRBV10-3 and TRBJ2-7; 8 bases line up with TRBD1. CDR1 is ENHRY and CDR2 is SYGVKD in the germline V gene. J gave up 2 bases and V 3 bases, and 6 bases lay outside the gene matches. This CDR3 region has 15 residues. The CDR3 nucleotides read TGTGCCATCAGTGACGGACAGGGTAATCCCTACGAGCAGTACTTC. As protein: CAISDGQGNPYEQYF.

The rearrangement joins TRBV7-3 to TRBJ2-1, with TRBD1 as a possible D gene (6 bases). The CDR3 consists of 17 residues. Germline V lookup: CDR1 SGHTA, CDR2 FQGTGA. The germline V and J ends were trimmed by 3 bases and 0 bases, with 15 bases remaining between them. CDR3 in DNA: TGTGCCAGCAGCTTCGTCTCAGGGGCTGGCTCCTACAATGAGCAGTTCTTC. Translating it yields CASSFVSGAGSYNEQFF.

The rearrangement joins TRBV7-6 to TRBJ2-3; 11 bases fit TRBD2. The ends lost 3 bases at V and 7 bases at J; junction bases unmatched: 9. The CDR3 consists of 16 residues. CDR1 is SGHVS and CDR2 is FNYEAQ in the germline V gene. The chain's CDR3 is CASSFSGGASANTQYF. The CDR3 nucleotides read TGTGCCAGCAGCTTTAGCGGGGGGGCCTCGGCGAATACGCAGTATTTT.

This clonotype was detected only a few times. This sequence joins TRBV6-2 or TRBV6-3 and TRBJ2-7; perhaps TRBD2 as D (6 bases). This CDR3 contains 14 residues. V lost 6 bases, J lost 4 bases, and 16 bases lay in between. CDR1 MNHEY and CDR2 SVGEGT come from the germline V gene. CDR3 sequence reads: CASRRDGGLYEQYF. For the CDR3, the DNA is TGTGCCAGCAGAAGGGACGGAGGACTATACGAGCAGTACTTC.

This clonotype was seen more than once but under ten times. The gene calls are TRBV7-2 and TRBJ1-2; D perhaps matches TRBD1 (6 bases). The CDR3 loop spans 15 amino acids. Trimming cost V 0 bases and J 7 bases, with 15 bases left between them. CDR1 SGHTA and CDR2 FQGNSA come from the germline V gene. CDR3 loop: CASSLALGGQGGYTF. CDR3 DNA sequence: TGTGCCAGCAGCTTAGCGCTGGGGGGGCAAGGTGGCTACACCTTC.

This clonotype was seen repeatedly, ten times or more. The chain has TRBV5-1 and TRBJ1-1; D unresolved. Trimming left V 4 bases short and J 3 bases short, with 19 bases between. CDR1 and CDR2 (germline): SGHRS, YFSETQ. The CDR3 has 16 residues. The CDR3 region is CASSLSFVHGDTEAFF. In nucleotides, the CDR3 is TGCGCCAGCAGCCTCTCGTTTGTCCACGGGGACACTGAAGCTTTCTTT.

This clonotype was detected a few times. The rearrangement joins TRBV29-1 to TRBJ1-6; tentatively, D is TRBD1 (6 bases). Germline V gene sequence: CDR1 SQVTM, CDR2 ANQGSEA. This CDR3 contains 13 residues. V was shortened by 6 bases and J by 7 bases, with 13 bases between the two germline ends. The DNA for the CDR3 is TGCAGCGTGAAACAGGGAATCAATTCACCCCTCCACTTT. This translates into CSVKQGINSPLHF.

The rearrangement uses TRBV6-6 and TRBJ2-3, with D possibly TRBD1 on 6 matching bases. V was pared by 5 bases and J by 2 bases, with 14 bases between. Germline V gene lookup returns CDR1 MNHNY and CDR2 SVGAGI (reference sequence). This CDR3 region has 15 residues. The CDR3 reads CASSHGDKVTDTQYF. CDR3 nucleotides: TGTGCCAGCAGTCACGGGGACAAAGTCACAGATACGCAGTATTTT.

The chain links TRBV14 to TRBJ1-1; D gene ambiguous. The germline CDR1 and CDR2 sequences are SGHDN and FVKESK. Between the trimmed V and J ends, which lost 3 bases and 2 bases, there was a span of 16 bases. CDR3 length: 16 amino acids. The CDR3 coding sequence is TGTGCCAGCAGCCAGGGTTGGGAGCGGGGAAACACTGAAGCTTTCTTT. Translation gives CASSQGWERGNTEAFF.

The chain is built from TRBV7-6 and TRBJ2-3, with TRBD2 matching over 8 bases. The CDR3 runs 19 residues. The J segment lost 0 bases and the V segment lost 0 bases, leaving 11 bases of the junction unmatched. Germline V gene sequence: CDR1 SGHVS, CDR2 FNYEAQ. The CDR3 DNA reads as TGTGCCAGCAGCTTAGCGGCCCTCTGGCTAGCGGGTAGCACAGATACGCAGTATTTT. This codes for CASSLAALWLAGSTDTQYF.

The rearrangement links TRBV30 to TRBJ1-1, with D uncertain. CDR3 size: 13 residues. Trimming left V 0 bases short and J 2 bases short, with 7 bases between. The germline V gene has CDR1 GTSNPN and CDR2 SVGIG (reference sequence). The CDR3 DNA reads TGTGCCTGGAGTGTAGGCGCTAACACTGAAGCTTTCTTT. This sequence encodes CAWSVGANTEAFF.

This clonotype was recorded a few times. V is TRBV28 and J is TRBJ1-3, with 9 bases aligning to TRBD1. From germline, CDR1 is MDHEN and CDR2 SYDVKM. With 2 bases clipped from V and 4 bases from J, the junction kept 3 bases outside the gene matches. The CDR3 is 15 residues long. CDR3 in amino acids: CASSLKDRGGNTIYF. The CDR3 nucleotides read TGTGCCAGCAGTTTAAAGGACAGGGGCGGAAACACCATATATTTT.